This TCR beta chain is drawn from a study of blood T cell repertoires in COVID-19. As for the study in general: The study drew acute and convalescent COVID-19 samples from the United States, Italy and Spain.

In the original processing: Reference gene primers were amplified, and this amplification served to estimate nucleated cell counts. Sequencing was performed with immunoSEQ multiplex PCR; in TCRdb, only in-frame clones are kept and a portion is missing. V and J calls and clone size follow that table, whereas D and trimming were derived from the DNA. Of over 15,000 clones detected, less than 80% appear once; the ten largest clones hold about 32%. V lost 4 bases and J lost 0, with 16 bases in between. This CDR3 has 16 amino acids. The germline CDR1 and CDR2 sequences are SGHTS and YDEGEE. Source material: peripheral blood. V usage is TRBV5-8 and J usage is TRBJ1-1; unclear D gene. The receptor was isolated from a man aged 70-80 years with active or convalescent COVID-19. The DNA of the CDR3 is TGTGCCAGCAGCCTCGACGGGATCGGCATGAACACTGAAGCTTTCTTT. Protein product: CASSLDGIGMNTEAFF.